This is a list of T cell receptor beta chains from one sample in a study of Ad26.COV2.S vaccination and SARS-CoV-2 variants. Generated by immunoSEQ multiplex PCR, the TCRdb table keeps only in-frame clones and is missing some. The sample carries about 390,000 clones, 92% recorded once. Sequenced material: peripheral blood, taken in a trial of Ad26.COV2.S vaccine versus placebo. The receptors were sampled from a person between 18 and 59 years old who received the Ad26.COV2.S COVID-19 vaccine or a placebo. The CDR3 runs from the conserved cysteine through the conserved F or W. The order of the fields is CDR3 length, clone size, V gene, J gene, D gene, CDR3 protein, CDR3 DNA. A D gene is named only where the DNA matches it firmly. Part of the rows lack a size; the others show once, few, many or a class for expanded clones.

cdr3_length: 14; clone_size: NA; v_call: TRBV18; j_call: TRBJ1-2; d_call: NA; cdr3_aa: CASSPLTRTGGYTF; cdr3_nt: TGTGCCAGCTCACCACTGACAAGGACGGGGGGCTACACCTTC
cdr3_length: 15; clone_size: NA; v_call: TRBV24-1; j_call: TRBJ2-1; d_call: TRBD2; cdr3_aa: CATSDYLAGDNEQFF; cdr3_nt: TGTGCCACCAGTGATTATCTAGCGGGAGACAATGAGCAGTTCTTC
cdr3_length: 16; clone_size: NA; v_call: TRBV11-3; j_call: TRBJ2-1; d_call: TRBD2; cdr3_aa: CASSLEAGTSSFEQFF; cdr3_nt: TGTGCCAGCAGCTTAGAGGCCGGGACTAGCTCTTTTGAGCAGTTCTTC
cdr3_length: 14; clone_size: NA; v_call: TRBV5-1; j_call: TRBJ2-4; d_call: TRBD2; cdr3_aa: CASTLGLAENIQYF; cdr3_nt: TGCGCCAGCACTCTGGGACTAGCGGAAAACATTCAGTACTTC
cdr3_length: 14; clone_size: once; v_call: TRBV19; j_call: TRBJ1-2; d_call: NA; cdr3_aa: CASSAMVRGNGYTF; cdr3_nt: TGTGCCAGTAGTGCCATGGTTCGGGGTAATGGCTACACCTTC
cdr3_length: 16; clone_size: NA; v_call: TRBV6-6; j_call: TRBJ2-7; d_call: NA; cdr3_aa: CASSHDYTRGQYEQYF; cdr3_nt: TGTGCCAGCAGTCACGATTATACCAGGGGCCAGTACGAGCAGTACTTC
cdr3_length: 12; clone_size: NA; v_call: TRBV7-9; j_call: TRBJ2-7; d_call: TRBD1; cdr3_aa: CASSQGAYEQYF; cdr3_nt: TGTGCCAGCAGTCAGGGGGCTTACGAGCAGTACTTC
cdr3_length: 14; clone_size: NA; v_call: TRBV5-6; j_call: TRBJ2-4; d_call: NA; cdr3_aa: CASSLTVAKNIQYF; cdr3_nt: TGTGCCAGCAGCTTGACAGTAGCCAAAAACATTCAGTACTTC
cdr3_length: 20; clone_size: NA; v_call: TRBV5-1; j_call: TRBJ2-5; d_call: TRBD1; cdr3_aa: CASSSSPTGYEDYGQETQYF; cdr3_nt: TGCGCCAGCAGCTCCAGCCCGACAGGGTATGAGGATTATGGGCAAGAGACCCAGTACTTC
cdr3_length: 13; clone_size: NA; v_call: TRBV10-3; j_call: TRBJ1-1; d_call: TRBD1; cdr3_aa: CAINEGAVTEAFF; cdr3_nt: TGTGCCATCAATGAGGGGGCTGTCACTGAAGCTTTCTTT
cdr3_length: 15; clone_size: NA; v_call: TRBV6-5; j_call: TRBJ2-7; d_call: NA; cdr3_aa: CASRPYGESSYEQYF; cdr3_nt: TGTGCCAGCAGGCCGTACGGGGAGAGCTCCTACGAGCAGTACTTC
cdr3_length: 15; clone_size: NA; v_call: TRBV7-6; j_call: TRBJ2-7; d_call: NA; cdr3_aa: CASSPENGPGYEQYF; cdr3_nt: TGTGCCAGCAGCCCAGAAAACGGGCCTGGCTACGAGCAGTACTTC
cdr3_length: 16; clone_size: NA; v_call: TRBV18; j_call: TRBJ2-3; d_call: NA; cdr3_aa: CASSSGTGLSTDTQYF; cdr3_nt: TGTGCCAGCTCATCGGGGACCGGACTAAGCACAGATACGCAGTATTTT
cdr3_length: 18; clone_size: NA; v_call: TRBV28; j_call: TRBJ1-1; d_call: TRBD1; cdr3_aa: CASSLPLGQGDWNTEAFF; cdr3_nt: TGTGCCAGCAGTTTACCCCTAGGACAGGGCGATTGGAACACTGAAGCTTTCTTT
cdr3_length: 16; clone_size: NA; v_call: TRBV11-3; j_call: TRBJ2-3; d_call: TRBD1; cdr3_aa: CASSDTGQGLPDTQYF; cdr3_nt: TGTGCCAGCAGCGATACCGGACAGGGGCTCCCAGATACGCAGTATTTT
cdr3_length: 12; clone_size: NA; v_call: TRBV11-2; j_call: TRBJ1-1; d_call: NA; cdr3_aa: CASSSRGPEAFF; cdr3_nt: TGTGCCAGCAGCTCTAGGGGTCCTGAAGCTTTCTTT
cdr3_length: 16; clone_size: NA; v_call: TRBV5-1; j_call: TRBJ1-4; d_call: TRBD1; cdr3_aa: CASSEGTVATNEKLFF; cdr3_nt: TGCGCCAGCAGCGAGGGGACAGTAGCAACTAATGAAAAACTGTTTTTT
cdr3_length: 15; clone_size: NA; v_call: TRBV6-5; j_call: TRBJ1-1; d_call: NA; cdr3_aa: CASRLQGGGNTEAFF; cdr3_nt: TGTGCCAGCAGACTCCAGGGTGGGGGAAACACTGAAGCTTTCTTT
cdr3_length: 16; clone_size: NA; v_call: TRBV3-1/TRBV3-2; j_call: TRBJ1-6; d_call: TRBD1; cdr3_aa: CASSHRRTGYNSPLHF; cdr3_nt: TGTGCCAGCAGCCACCGTCGGACAGGATATAATTCACCCCTCCACTTT
cdr3_length: 13; clone_size: few; v_call: TRBV12-3/TRBV12-4; j_call: TRBJ1-5; d_call: NA; cdr3_aa: CASSPNNNQPQHF; cdr3_nt: TGTGCCAGCAGTCCAAACAATAATCAGCCCCAGCATTTT
cdr3_length: 16; clone_size: once; v_call: TRBV4-1; j_call: TRBJ2-1; d_call: NA; cdr3_aa: CASSQDSNSLYNEQFF; cdr3_nt: TGCGCCAGCAGCCAAGATTCGAACAGCCTATACAATGAGCAGTTCTTC
cdr3_length: 13; clone_size: NA; v_call: TRBV6-6; j_call: TRBJ1-1; d_call: NA; cdr3_aa: CASSYFGGAEAFF; cdr3_nt: TGTGCCAGCAGTTACTTTGGAGGGGCTGAAGCTTTCTTT
cdr3_length: 18; clone_size: NA; v_call: TRBV4-1; j_call: TRBJ1-5; d_call: NA; cdr3_aa: CASSQVDLGLTGNQPQHF; cdr3_nt: TGCGCCAGCAGCCAAGTTGATTTGGGATTAACAGGGAATCAGCCCCAGCATTTT
cdr3_length: 13; clone_size: NA; v_call: TRBV18; j_call: TRBJ2-3; d_call: NA; cdr3_aa: CASSPGSTDTQYF; cdr3_nt: TGTGCCAGCTCACCCGGGAGCACAGATACGCAGTATTTT
cdr3_length: 15; clone_size: few; v_call: TRBV19; j_call: TRBJ1-3; d_call: NA; cdr3_aa: CASTAFQGSGNTIYF; cdr3_nt: TGTGCCAGTACCGCATTTCAGGGCTCTGGAAACACCATATATTTT
cdr3_length: 16; clone_size: once; v_call: TRBV4-3; j_call: TRBJ2-3; d_call: NA; cdr3_aa: CASSQVPALSTDTQYF; cdr3_nt: TGCGCCAGCAGCCAAGTTCCAGCCCTAAGCACAGATACGCAGTATTTT
cdr3_length: 16; clone_size: NA; v_call: TRBV7-9; j_call: TRBJ2-3; d_call: NA; cdr3_aa: CASSLARTLSTDTQYF; cdr3_nt: TGTGCCAGCAGCTTAGCGAGGACTCTGAGCACAGATACGCAGTATTTT
cdr3_length: 12; clone_size: NA; v_call: TRBV7-9; j_call: TRBJ1-6; d_call: NA; cdr3_aa: CASSRGPSPLHF; cdr3_nt: TGTGCCAGCAGCCGCGGACCGTCACCCCTCCACTTT
cdr3_length: 11; clone_size: NA; v_call: TRBV20-1; j_call: TRBJ2-4; d_call: NA; cdr3_aa: CSAVTENIQYF; cdr3_nt: TGCAGTGCCGTGACAGAAAACATTCAGTACTTC
cdr3_length: 10; clone_size: NA; v_call: TRBV12-3/TRBV12-4; j_call: TRBJ2-1; d_call: NA; cdr3_aa: CASSLREQFF; cdr3_nt: TGTGCCAGCAGTTTAAGGGAGCAGTTCTTC
cdr3_length: 15; clone_size: few; v_call: TRBV7-2; j_call: TRBJ1-2; d_call: NA; cdr3_aa: CASSPAIGSQDGYTF; cdr3_nt: TGTGCCAGCAGCCCGGCGATAGGGAGCCAGGATGGCTACACCTTC
cdr3_length: 13; clone_size: NA; v_call: TRBV24-1; j_call: TRBJ2-3; d_call: NA; cdr3_aa: CATSAPPTDTQYF; cdr3_nt: TGTGCCACCAGTGCTCCCCCCACAGATACGCAGTATTTT
cdr3_length: 16; clone_size: NA; v_call: TRBV7-8; j_call: TRBJ2-7; d_call: TRBD1; cdr3_aa: CASSSLDRPSSYEQYF; cdr3_nt: TGTGCCAGCAGCTCATTGGACAGGCCGAGCTCCTACGAGCAGTACTTC
cdr3_length: 12; clone_size: NA; v_call: TRBV5-1; j_call: TRBJ2-5; d_call: NA; cdr3_aa: CASSALQETQYF; cdr3_nt: TGCGCCAGCAGCGCCTTGCAAGAGACCCAGTACTTC